The next 14 T cell receptor beta chains were all read from a single sample in a study of blood T cell repertoires in COVID-19. Clones were read by immunoSEQ multiplex PCR, and TCRdb kept only the in-frame ones, dropping some. The sample lists about 190,000 clones, approximately 91% occurring once. Sample: peripheral blood. These receptors were collected from a woman in her forties who had recovered from COVID-19.

In this sample, this clone turned up once. The rearrangement uses TRBV18 and TRBJ2-7; 7 nucleotides line up with TRBD2. Looked up from germline, CDR1 is KGHSH and CDR2 is LQKENI. Losses at the gene ends were 5 bases for V and 4 bases for J; bases not matched to a gene: 2. The CDR3 is 12 amino acids. The CDR3 loop is CASSSLAYEQYF. CDR3 nucleotide sequence: TGTGCCAGCTCATCACTAGCGTACGAGCAGTACTTC.

The J gene is TRBJ2-2, the V gene TRBV19; D is undetermined. V was clipped by 4 bases and J by 0 bases, with 3 bases between them. The germline gives CDR1 LNHDA, CDR2 SQIVND (reference sequence). The CDR3 contains 13 residues. The DNA for the CDR3 is TGTGCCAGTAGTACCACGAACACCGGGGAGCTGTTTTTT. Protein product: CASSTTNTGELFF.

The chain has TRBV18 and TRBJ2-2; D perhaps matches TRBD1 (5 bases). Germline lookup yields CDR1 KGHSH and CDR2 LQKENI. V was cut by 7 bases and J by 6 bases, with 9 bases left in between. This CDR3 has 12 amino acids. The CDR3 sequence: CASFQGSGELFF. DNA for the CDR3: TGTGCCAGCTTTCAGGGCTCCGGGGAGCTGTTTTTT.

V is TRBV19 and J is TRBJ1-5; D is possibly TRBD1 (6 bases). The germline gives CDR1 LNHDA, CDR2 SQIVND (reference sequence). This CDR3 has 17 amino acids. The V and J ends lost 4 bases and 2 bases respectively, with 18 bases between them. The CDR3 sequence: CASSTRGGAQGNQPQHF. The CDR3 DNA reads as TGTGCCAGTAGTACGAGGGGGGGCGCGCAGGGCAATCAGCCCCAGCATTTT.

The chain couples TRBV11-2 to TRBJ1-3, with D unresolved. V dropped 6 bases and J dropped 0 bases, with 9 bases sitting between them. The CDR3 is 14 residues long. The germline V gene encodes CDR1 SGHAT and CDR2 FQNNGV. CDR3: CASSLHSSGNTIYF. The CDR3 DNA reads TGTGCCAGCAGTCTACACAGCTCTGGAAACACCATATATTTT.

The rearrangement joins TRBV6-4 to TRBJ1-3; D unclear. CDR3 length: 15 residues. The germline gives CDR1 MRHNA, CDR2 SNTAGT. Trimming took off 1 base at V and 5 bases at J, with 12 bases between the two ends. This CDR3 reads CASSDLREWRNTIYF. CDR3 nucleotide sequence: TGTGCCAGCAGTGACTTGCGGGAATGGAGAAACACCATATATTTT.

The gene calls are TRBV7-8 and TRBJ1-2; possible D gene TRBD1, 5 bases. V lost 0 bases and J lost 3, with 11 bases in between. Germline-derived CDR1 and CDR2 are SGHVS and FQNEAQ. The CDR3 length is 15 residues. CDR3 residues: CASSLAQGADYGYTF. The CDR3 bases are TGTGCCAGCAGCTTAGCGCAAGGGGCGGACTATGGCTACACCTTC.

The genes are TRBV11-2 and TRBJ2-7; 9 nucleotides align to TRBD1. Germline CDR1 SGHAT, CDR2 FQNNGV. The CDR3 runs 15 residues. Trimming took 5 bases from V and 7 from J; bases not matched to a gene: 12. CDR3 protein: CASSPSRTGVSEQYF. CDR3 coding DNA: TGTGCCAGCAGCCCCTCCAGGACAGGGGTGAGTGAGCAGTACTTC.

The chain links TRBV6-5 to TRBJ2-7, with TRBD1 matching over 8 bases. The CDR3 is 14 amino acids. In germline, CDR1 is MNHEY, CDR2 SVGAGI. V was pared by 10 bases and J by 3 bases, with 11 bases of the junction left unmatched. CDR3: CATDGTGGFYEQYF. The CDR3 DNA reads as TGTGCCACCGACGGGACAGGAGGTTTCTACGAGCAGTACTTC.

V usage is TRBV28 and J usage is TRBJ2-7, with 7 bases fitting TRBD2. J was trimmed by 2 bases and V by 4 bases; bases with no gene match: 17. The CDR3 has 18 amino acids. Per germline, CDR1 MDHEN and CDR2 SYDVKM. The CDR3 bases are TGTGCCAGCAGTTCTCCGGGTAAAGGGCGGGGGACGCCCTACGAGCAGTACTTC. Translation gives CASSSPGKGRGTPYEQYF.

V and J are TRBV7-9 and TRBJ2-3; TRBD2 matches 9 bases. The CDR3 sequence is 16 residues long. After removal of 1 base from V and 6 bases from J, the junction contained 8 bases not matched to a gene. Germline CDR1 reads SEHNR; CDR2 reads FQNEAQ (reference sequence). The DNA for the CDR3 is TGTGCCAGCAGCTTAGGGGCGGGAGGGCACATCGATACGCAGTATTTT. This gives the protein CASSLGAGGHIDTQYF.

The chain links TRBV2 to TRBJ2-3, with TRBD2 identical over 7 bases. The germline V gene encodes CDR1 SNHLY and CDR2 FYNNEI. CDR3 length: 15 residues. Trimming removed 3 bases from V and 4 bases from J; junction bases left unmatched: 7. CDR3 sequence: CASSDVRLAADTQYF. The CDR3 DNA reads as TGTGCCAGCAGTGACGTTCGGCTAGCGGCAGATACGCAGTATTTT.

Only a few counts were recorded for this clone. The chain has TRBV21-1 and TRBJ2-1; TRBD1, as called in the table, went unchecked against the DNA. TRBV21-1 is a listed pseudogene. The CDR3 sequence is 12 residues long. The CDR3 coding sequence is TGTGCCAGGGGGCAGGTCCACAATGAGCAGTTCTTC. Translation: CARGQVHNEQFF.

This chain uses TRBV21-1 with TRBJ2-7; the table assigns TRBD2, which was not confirmed against the DNA. TRBV21-1 is shown as a pseudogene. The CDR3 totals 14 residues. The CDR3 protein is CASRFSSGEYEQYF. The CDR3 coding sequence is TGTGCCAGCCGGTTTTCGAGCGGGGAATACGAGCAGTACTTC.